The entry below describes one T cell receptor (beta chain). What antigen it recognizes has not been identified. Base-call qualities are not available, and no considerably larger clone is one nucleotide away. Collaborating institutions collected whole blood in K2EDTA tubes following their own protocols. For TCRbeta analysis, collaborator samples were shipped as frozen whole blood, as isolated PBMCs, or as DNA extracted from either sample type. The immunoSEQ Assay, a bias-controlled multiplex PCR, was used to amplify TCRbeta CDR3 regions from genomic DNA. As for how the authors treated the data: Within the assay, amplification of reference gene primers was used to estimate how many nucleated cells each sample contained. To quantify the absolute abundance of each unique TCRbeta CDR3 rearrangement, sequence reads were collapsed and filtered. For each sample, productive Simpson clonality was calculated as the square root of Simpson's diversity index over productive rearrangements. TCRdb carries this immuneACCESS record with in-frame sequences only. Its versions omit some clonotypes, under half of them owing to an unresolved V gene in the studies checked, with the rest unexplained. V and J calls and clone size come straight from that table; D and trimming were deduced from the DNA. The sample profile shows around 72,000 clones; about four fifths of them were found once. In total, the top ten clones hold 20% of the sample.

The CDR3, cysteine through phenylalanine, is 14 amino acids long. Of all the DNA, just the CDR3 is kept, 42 bases in frame from base 1. CDR1 and CDR2 are drawn from the germline V gene: SNHLY, FYNNEI. V lost 5 bases and J lost 4 bases; the stretch between them is 12 bases long. The data derive from a study of blood T cell repertoires in COVID-19 (TCRdb year 2020). A note on the overall study: Collaborator samples came from the United States, Italy and Spain and covered acute and convalescent phases of COVID-19. The material from the prospective study consisted of cDNA or gDNA derived from T cells, B-cell-depleted T cells, or PBMCs. Subjects who had been exposed to COVID-19, were actively infected with it, or had recovered from it provided the deeply sampled blood TCRbeta repertoires that made up the dataset. The repertoires were released in a freely available public database meant as a resource for research on the immune response to SARS-CoV-2. The samples were drawn from the first 160 participants of the ongoing ImmuneRACE study and from 1,254 subjects provided by 6 global collaborators. Sample metadata almost always included a de-identified subject ID, COVID-19 status, age in years and sex. Where HLA class I and class II types were available, the types were taken from metadata supplied by the sample provider, not from assay-based typing. What the research found in general, with its limitations: The amount of clinical and demographic metadata varied by source and participant and was provided uncurated.

The rearrangement joined TRBV2 to TRBJ1-5; a tentative D match to TRBD1 spans 6 bases. Sequenced sample: peripheral blood. The TCR originated in a woman aged 65 to 85 with acute or convalescent COVID-19. At the DNA level, the sequence is TGTGCCAGCAGTCTGGACAGCTTTAATCAGCCCCAGCATTTT. This gives the protein CASSLDSFNQPQHF.